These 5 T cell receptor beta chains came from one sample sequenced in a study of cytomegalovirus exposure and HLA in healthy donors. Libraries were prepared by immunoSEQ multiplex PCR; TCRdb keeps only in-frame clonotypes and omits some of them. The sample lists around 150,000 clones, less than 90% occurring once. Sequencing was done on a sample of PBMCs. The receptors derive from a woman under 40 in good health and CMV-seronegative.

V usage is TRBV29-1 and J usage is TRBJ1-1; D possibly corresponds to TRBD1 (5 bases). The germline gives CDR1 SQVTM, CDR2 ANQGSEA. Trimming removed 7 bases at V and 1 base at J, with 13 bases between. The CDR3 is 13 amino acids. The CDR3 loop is CSARGGENTEAFF. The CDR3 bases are TGCAGCGCACGGGGGGGAGAGAACACTGAAGCTTTCTTT.

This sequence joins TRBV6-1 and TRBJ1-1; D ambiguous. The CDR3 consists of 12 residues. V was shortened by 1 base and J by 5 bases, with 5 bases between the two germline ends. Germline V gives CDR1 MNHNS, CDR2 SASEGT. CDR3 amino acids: CASSEDKTEAFF. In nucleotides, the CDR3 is TGTGCCAGCAGTGAAGACAAGACTGAAGCTTTCTTT.

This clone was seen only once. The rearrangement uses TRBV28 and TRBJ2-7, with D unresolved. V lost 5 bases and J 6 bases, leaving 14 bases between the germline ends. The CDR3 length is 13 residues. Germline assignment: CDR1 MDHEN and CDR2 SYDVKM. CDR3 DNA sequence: TGTGCCAGCAGTCCACCGACGCGGTCCGAGCAGTACTTC. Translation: CASSPPTRSEQYF. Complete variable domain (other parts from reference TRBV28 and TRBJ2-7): DVKVTQSSRYLVKRTGEKVFLECVQDMDHENMFWYRQDPGLGLRLIYFSYDVKMKEKGDIPEGYSVSREKKERFSLILESASTNQTSMYLCASSPPTRSEQYFGPGTRLTVT.

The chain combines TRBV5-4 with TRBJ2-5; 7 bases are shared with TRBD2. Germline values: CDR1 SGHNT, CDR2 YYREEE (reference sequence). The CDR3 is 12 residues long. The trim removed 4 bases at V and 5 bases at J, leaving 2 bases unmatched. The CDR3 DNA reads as TGTGCCAGCAGCAACGGGGGGGAGACCCAGTACTTC. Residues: CASSNGGETQYF.

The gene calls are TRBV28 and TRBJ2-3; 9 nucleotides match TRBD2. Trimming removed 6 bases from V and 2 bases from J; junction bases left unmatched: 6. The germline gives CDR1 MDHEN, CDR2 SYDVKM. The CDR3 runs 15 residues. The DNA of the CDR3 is TGTGCCAGCAGGGTAGCGGGAGTCCCCACAGATACGCAGTATTTT. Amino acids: CASRVAGVPTDTQYF.